These 4 T cell receptor beta chains originate from one sample sequenced in a study of early stage breast cancer tumors. Sequencing used immunoSEQ multiplex PCR; TCRdb keeps in-frame clones, though not all of them. The sample lists 50,000 to 65,000 clones, roughly 80% occurring once. The specimen sequenced was blood. Receptors originate from a person younger than 45 with breast cancer.

The rearrangement uses TRBV27 and TRBJ2-7; TRBD1 matches 9 bases. The CDR3 length is 16 residues. In germline, CDR1 is MNHEY, CDR2 SMNVEV (reference sequence). Trimming took 4 bases from V and 0 from J; bases not matched to a gene: 7. The CDR3 DNA follows: TGTGCCAGCAGTTGGGGAGGGACAGGGAGCTCCTACGAGCAGTACTTC. Amino acids: CASSWGGTGSSYEQYF.

The chain combines TRBV19 with TRBJ2-6, with 7 bases matching TRBD1. V lost 0 bases and J lost 0; bases outside the gene matches: 14. From germline, CDR1 is LNHDA and CDR2 SQIVND (reference sequence). There are 21 residues in the CDR3. The CDR3 DNA is TGTGCCAGTAGTATAGAACCCCCCGGGACAGTGGGGTTCTCTGGGGCCAACGTCCTGACTTTC. Its protein is CASSIEPPGTVGFSGANVLTF.

The chain uses TRBV19 and TRBJ2-3; D possibly corresponds to TRBD1 (6 bases). CDR3 length: 15 residues. The germline V gene encodes CDR1 LNHDA and CDR2 SQIVND (reference sequence). Trimming shortened V by 5 bases and J by 0 bases, and 12 bases separated the two germline ends. CDR3 region: CASSLRTVSTDTQYF. DNA of the CDR3: TGTGCCAGTAGTCTGAGGACAGTGAGCACAGATACGCAGTATTTT.

This clone showed up just a few times. The chain is built from TRBV30 and TRBJ2-7, with 8 bases aligning to TRBD2. The CDR3 spans 13 residues. The junction had 2 bases not matched to a gene; V was cut back by 2 bases and J by 2 bases. Germline loops: CDR1 GTSNPN, CDR2 SVGIG (reference sequence). CDR3 nucleotides: TGTGCCTGGAGTCAGCGGGAGCCCTACGAGCAGTACTTC. Translated, it gives CAWSQREPYEQYF. Full variable domain (remainder filled in from reference TRBV30 and TRBJ2-7): SQTIHQWPATLVQPVGSPLSLECTVEGTSNPNLYWYRQAAGRGLQLLFYSVGIGQISSEVPQNLSASRPQDRQFILSSKKLLLSDSGFYLCAWSQREPYEQYFGPGTRLTVT.